This T cell receptor (beta chain) derives from a study of OX40 agonist ivuxolimab in advanced cancers. This table comes from immunoSEQ multiplex PCR, and its TCRdb copy is limited to in-frame clones, with some not included. The sample holds some 64,000 clones, under 90% seen once. Study-level points and caveats: At 0.1 to 3.0 mg/kg, CD4+ and CD8+ blood T cells expanded clonally by week 6.

Only one count was recorded for this clone. The antigen is unknown. This clonotype was sampled from an adult with an advanced solid tumor such as melanoma, head and neck, liver or kidney cancer. The specimen comprised CD4+ or CD8+ T cells sorted from blood, sampled in a trial of the OX40 agonist ivuxolimab.

CDR3 sequence reads: CASRRRTGDYEQYF. The CDR3 DNA sequence: TGTGCCAGCAGGAGGAGGACAGGGGACTACGAGCAGTACTTC. The rearrangement joins TRBV11-2 to TRBJ2-7; TRBD1 aligns across 9 bases. Germline CDR1 and CDR2: SGHAT and FQNNGV. CDR3 length: 14 residues. V lost 6 bases to trimming and J lost 3 bases; unmatched junction nucleotides: 6.